The text below deals with one T cell receptor (beta chain). TCRdb's copy holds only in-frame clones and misses some; the assay was immunoSEQ multiplex PCR. Of about 63,000 clones in the sample, 91% are singletons; the top ten hold around 4%. V dropped 0 bases and J dropped 5 bases, with 14 bases sitting between them. The germline V gene has CDR1 LNHNV and CDR2 YYDKDF (reference sequence). This CDR3 has 15 residues. This sample stems from a study of OX40 agonist ivuxolimab in advanced cancers. Turning to the study itself: The patients' treatment was ivuxolimab, an agonistic anti-OX40 (CD134) antibody. The study enrolled dose-escalation patients with hepatocellular carcinoma, melanoma, renal cell or head and neck cancer.

This chain connects TRBV15 to TRBJ2-7; D not certain. The sequence came from an adult with an advanced solid tumor such as melanoma, head and neck, liver or kidney cancer. The sequenced sample was CD4+ or CD8+ T cells sorted from blood, obtained in a trial of the OX40 agonist ivuxolimab. The DNA for the CDR3 is TGTGCCACCAGCAGAGAGGCACGAGGTCCCCACGAGCAGTACTTC. Amino acids: CATSREARGPHEQYF.